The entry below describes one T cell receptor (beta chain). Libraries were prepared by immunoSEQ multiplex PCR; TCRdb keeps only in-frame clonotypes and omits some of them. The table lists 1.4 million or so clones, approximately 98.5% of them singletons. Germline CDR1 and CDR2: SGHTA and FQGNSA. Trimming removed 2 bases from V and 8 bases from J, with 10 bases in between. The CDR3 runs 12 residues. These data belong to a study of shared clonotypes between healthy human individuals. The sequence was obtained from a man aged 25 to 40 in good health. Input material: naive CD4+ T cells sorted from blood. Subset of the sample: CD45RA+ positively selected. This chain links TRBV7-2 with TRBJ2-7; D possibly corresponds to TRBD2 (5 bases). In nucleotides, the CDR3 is TGTGCCAGCAGCTTAAGCGGAGATCAGCAGTACTTC. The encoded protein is CASSLSGDQQYF.